Shown below are 6 T cell receptor beta chains from a single sample sequenced in a study of CD8 T cells in Susac syndrome. An amount of RNA that ranged from 0.5 to 1 ug was reverse transcribed with random hexamers. MiXCR, run by TCRdb on the immunoSEQ multiplex PCR reads, gives a single entry per CDR3 protein. This sample carries 150,000 to 200,000 distinct CDR3 sequences, around 94% of them seen once, and the ten largest clones take 0.13% to 0.15%. Sequencing was performed on CD4+ T cells from PBMCs. The receptors shown here come from a human donor in good health.

The genes are TRBV29-1 and TRBJ1-1; the D is unclear. The CDR3 spans 12 residues. Trimming removed 5 bases at V and 6 bases at J, with 13 bases between. The germline gives CDR1 SQVTM, CDR2 ANQGSEA. The CDR3 spells CSVFRMSAEAFF. CDR3 coding DNA: TGCAGCGTTTTTAGGATGAGCGCTGAAGCTTTCTTT.

This sequence joins TRBV30 and TRBJ1-1; D gene ambiguous. The CDR3 length is 12 residues. The V end was cut by 6 bases, the J end by 5 bases, with 13 bases between. Germline loops: CDR1 GTSNPN, CDR2 SVGIG (reference sequence). The CDR3: CACRPIGTEAFF. DNA for the CDR3: TGTGCCTGCCGCCCGATTGGGACTGAAGCTTTCTTT.

DNA for the CDR3: TGTGCCAGCAGCGGGACTAGCGGGGGTTGGGAGACCCAGTACTTC. Translation: CASSGTSGGWETQYF. This chain connects TRBV9 to TRBJ2-5; 13 bases are a match to TRBD2. From germline, CDR1 is SGDLS and CDR2 YYNGEE. With V trimmed by 3 bases and J by 5 bases, 4 bases remained unmatched. This CDR3 spans 15 amino acids.

There are a few counts of this clonotype. The V gene is TRBV5-1, the J gene TRBJ2-3, with 7 bases identical to TRBD1. Germline V CDR1 and CDR2: SGHRS, YFSETQ. The CDR3 runs 13 residues. J gave up 4 bases and V 2 bases, and 1 base lay outside the gene matches. The DNA for the CDR3 is TGCGCCAGCAGCTTAGGGGGCCCAGATACGCAGTATTTT. As protein: CASSLGGPDTQYF.

The J gene is TRBJ2-5, the V gene TRBV15; TRBD2 matches at 12 bases. CDR1 and CDR2 from the germline V gene are LNHNV and YYDKDF (reference sequence). V trimming: 1 base; J trimming: 2 bases; junction bases outside the gene matches: 2. The length of the CDR3 is 16 residues. In DNA form, the CDR3 reads TGTGCCACCAGCAGAGGACTAGCGGGGGCACAAGAGACCCAGTACTTC. Translation: CATSRGLAGAQETQYF.

The count of this clonotype is one. V is TRBV3-1 and J is TRBJ2-7; D may be TRBD2 (6 bases). This CDR3 comprises 11 residues. Trimming removed 8 bases at V and 6 bases at J, with 11 bases between. Germline V gives CDR1 LGHDT, CDR2 YNNKEL (reference sequence). CDR3: CASRRGPEQYF. In DNA form, the CDR3 reads TGTGCCAGCCGGAGGGGCCCCGAGCAGTACTTC.